This entry lists 9 T cell receptor beta chains sequenced from one sample in a study of control samples from healthy donors and cancer patients. This table comes from immunoSEQ multiplex PCR, and its TCRdb copy is limited to in-frame clones, with some not included. Here the sample spans approximately 70,000 clones, 90% being singletons. The sample was PBMCs. The source of these receptors is a woman between 50 and 59 years old with colorectal cancer.

The V gene is TRBV15, the J gene TRBJ2-3, with D possibly TRBD1 on 5 matching bases. The V end was cut by 3 bases, the J end by 0 bases, with 10 bases between. Germline loops: CDR1 LNHNV, CDR2 YYDKDF (reference sequence). The CDR3 is 15 amino acids. The CDR3 is CATSRDQGSTDTQYF. The CDR3 DNA follows: TGTGCCACCAGCAGGGACCAGGGTAGCACAGATACGCAGTATTTT.

The chain links TRBV7-6 to TRBJ2-7; either TRBD1 or TRBD2 may fit D (6 bases each). Trimming took 5 bases from V and 7 from J, leaving 21 bases between them. The CDR3 has 15 amino acids. Per germline, CDR1 SGHVS and CDR2 FNYEAQ. This CDR3 reads CASSALGGAVVEQYF. For the CDR3, the DNA is TGTGCCAGCAGCGCCTTGGGGGGCGCGGTAGTAGAGCAGTACTTC. Full variable domain (outside the CDR3, taken from reference TRBV7-6 and TRBJ2-7): GAGVSQSPRYKVTKRGQDVALRCDPISGHVSLYWYRQALGQGPEFLTYFNYEAQQDKSGLPNDRFSAERPEGSISTLTIQRTEQRDSAMYRCASSALGGAVVEQYFGPGTRLTVT.

Only a few counts were recorded for this clone. The J gene is TRBJ2-5, the V gene TRBV9, with 8 nucleotides matching TRBD2. The ends lost 0 bases at V and 4 bases at J; junction bases unmatched: 8. Germline V lookup: CDR1 SGDLS, CDR2 YYNGEE. There are 16 residues in the CDR3. The CDR3 sequence: CASSVVAGGPTETQYF. CDR3 nucleotide sequence: TGTGCCAGCAGCGTAGTCGCGGGGGGACCTACAGAGACCCAGTACTTC.

The chain employs TRBV27 and TRBJ1-1; 8 bases agree with TRBD1. The CDR3 is made up of 14 amino acids. Germline values: CDR1 MNHEY, CDR2 SMNVEV (reference sequence). J was trimmed by 1 base and V by 9 bases; bases with no gene match: 7. CDR3 protein: CASQQGAPNTEAFF. The DNA of the CDR3 is TGTGCCAGTCAGCAGGGGGCCCCGAACACTGAAGCTTTCTTT.

V and J are TRBV7-2 and TRBJ2-2, with 9 bases matching TRBD2. Germline V CDR1 and CDR2: SGHTA, FQGNSA. The CDR3 consists of 19 residues. Trimming took 1 base from V and 5 from J; bases not matched to a gene: 14. CDR3 protein: CASSLVLMGRSGRTGELFF. CDR3 DNA: TGTGCCAGCAGCTTAGTATTGATGGGGAGGAGCGGGAGGACCGGGGAGCTGTTTTTT.

A single count supports this clone. CDR3 DNA sequence: TGTGCCAGCAGCTTAGAGGCCACTGGGGCCAATCAGCCCCAGCATTTT. Translated, it gives CASSLEATGANQPQHF. The chain is built from TRBV7-6 and TRBJ1-5; D is perhaps TRBD1 (5 bases). Germline V lookup: CDR1 SGHVS, CDR2 FNYEAQ. The CDR3 length is 16 residues. V was clipped by 1 base and J by 3 bases, with 13 bases between them.

This clone has more than one count but fewer than ten. The J gene is TRBJ1-1, the V gene TRBV29-1; D not resolved. Germline assignment: CDR1 SQVTM and CDR2 ANQGSEA. The CDR3 is 13 amino acids. The V end lost 7 bases, the J end lost 4 bases, and 16 bases lay between the germline ends. CDR3 sequence: CSAGGRGGTEAFF. The CDR3, as DNA: TGCAGCGCCGGAGGGCGGGGAGGCACTGAAGCTTTCTTT. The whole variable domain, filled in from reference TRBV29-1 and TRBJ1-1, reads SAVISQKPSRDICQRGTSLTIQCQVDSQVTMMFWYRQQPGQSLTLIATANQGSEATYESGFVIDKFPISRPNLTFSTLTVSNMSPEDSSIYLCSAGGRGGTEAFFGQGTRLTVV.

The chain uses TRBV5-6 and TRBJ1-3; D is unresolved. The CDR3 has 16 amino acids. The V and J ends lost 3 bases and 2 bases respectively, with 15 bases between them. The V gene's germline CDR1 is SGHDT and CDR2 YYEEEE. In DNA form, the CDR3 reads TGTGCCAGCAGCTCTGCCCCAAGGACGGCTGGAAACACCATATATTTT. Translated: CASSSAPRTAGNTIYF.

The V call is TRBV12-5, the J call TRBJ2-1; 8 nucleotides align to TRBD2. The V and J ends lost 2 bases and 8 bases, in that order; junction bases with no gene match: 8. Germline V lookup: CDR1 LGHNT, CDR2 FRNRAP. The CDR3 loop spans 15 amino acids. CDR3 DNA sequence: TGTGCTAGTGGTTTGCGGGCGGGGGGTGGCGATGAGCAGTTCTTC. Translating gives CASGLRAGGGDEQFF.